This entry lists 14 T cell receptor beta chains sequenced from one sample in a study of cytomegalovirus exposure and HLA in healthy donors. PCR primers comprised 60 Vbeta and 13 Jbeta primers. Some clones are missing from TCRdb's copy, which holds only in-frame ones; the method was immunoSEQ multiplex PCR. The sample contains nearly 110,000 clones, roughly four fifths of which appear only once. The sequencing sample was made of PBMCs. The receptors stem from a man aged 18-30 years in good health and CMV-seronegative.

The rearrangement links TRBV15 to TRBJ2-2; D is possibly TRBD2 (6 bases). This CDR3 has 16 residues. V lost 7 bases and J lost 2, with 17 bases in between. The V gene's germline CDR1 is LNHNV and CDR2 YYDKDF (reference sequence). CDR3 sequence: CATTGGFRLNTGELFF. CDR3 coding DNA: TGTGCCACCACAGGAGGGTTTAGGCTAAACACCGGGGAGCTGTTTTTT.

This chain links TRBV11-3 with TRBJ2-3, with 8 bases identical to TRBD2. The CDR3 runs 17 residues. Germline CDR1 and CDR2: SGHNT and YENEEA. The V segment lost 1 base and the J segment 1 base; nucleotides outside the gene matches: 7. The CDR3 nucleotides read TGTGCCAGCAGCTTAGGGGAGGAAGCGGGGGGCACAGATACGCAGTATTTT. Translating it yields CASSLGEEAGGTDTQYF.

This clone was detected many times. The chain carries TRBV7-9 and TRBJ1-1; TRBD1 matches at 10 bases. The V gene end was trimmed by 2 bases and the J gene end by 5 bases; junction bases not matched to a gene: 11. The germline V gene has CDR1 SEHNR and CDR2 FQNEAQ (reference sequence). The CDR3 length is 17 residues. The CDR3 nucleotides read TGTGCCAGCAGCTTACTGGGGGGGACAGGGGAAAAAACTGAAGCTTTCTTT. Its protein is CASSLLGGTGEKTEAFF. The full variable domain, in which reference TRBV7-9 and TRBJ1-1 provide the parts outside the CDR3, is DTGVSQNPRHKITKRGQNVTFRCDPISEHNRLYWYRQTLGQGPEFLTYFQNEAQLEKSRLLSDRFSAERPKGSFSTLEIQRTEQGDSAMYLCASSLLGGTGEKTEAFFGQGTRLTVV.

Worth noting for this clone: The sample has other DNA sequences that encode this CDR3 too. V and J are TRBV28 and TRBJ2-3; TRBD1 matches at 10 bases. The junction had 4 bases not matched to a gene; V was cut back by 10 bases and J by 6 bases. The germline V gene encodes CDR1 MDHEN and CDR2 SYDVKM. The CDR3 consists of 12 residues. CDR3 nucleotide sequence: TGTGCCACGGACAGGGGGGGGGATACGCAGTATTTT. Its protein is CATDRGGDTQYF. The full variable domain, completed using reference TRBV28 and TRBJ2-3, is DVKVTQSSRYLVKRTGEKVFLECVQDMDHENMFWYRQDPGLGLRLIYFSYDVKMKEKGDIPEGYSVSREKKERFSLILESASTNQTSMYLCATDRGGDTQYFGPGTRLTVL.

The CDR3 nucleotides are TGCGCCAGCAGCCGCGGGGGGCGAGAGACCCAGTACTTC. This codes for CASSRGGRETQYF. The J gene is TRBJ2-5, the V gene TRBV5-1, with 8 bases fitting TRBD2. The CDR3 sequence is 13 residues long. V shed 4 bases and J 4 bases; nucleotides not matched to a gene: 3. Germline CDR1 and CDR2: SGHRS and YFSETQ.

The J gene is TRBJ2-6, the V gene TRBV19, with D tentatively TRBD2 (6 bases). The CDR3 runs 15 residues. In germline, CDR1 is LNHDA, CDR2 SQIVND (reference sequence). Trimming stripped 3 bases from V and 4 bases from J, with 10 bases between. CDR3 DNA: TGTGCCAGTAGTATGGGGGGAAGGGGGGCCAACGTCCTGACTTTC. Translating it yields CASSMGGRGANVLTF. Drawing the rest from reference TRBV19 and TRBJ2-6, the complete variable domain is DGGITQSPKYLFRKEGQNVTLSCEQNLNHDAMYWYRQDPGQGLRLIYYSQIVNDFQKGDIAEGYSVSREKKESFPLTVTSAQKNPTAFYLCASSMGGRGANVLTFGAGSRLTVL.

The chain is built from TRBV5-1 and TRBJ2-1; TRBD2 might be the D (7 bases). V gave up 0 bases and J gave up 8 bases, with 12 bases separating them. CDR1 is SGHRS, CDR2 YFSETQ, per germline. CDR3 size: 14 residues. CDR3 protein: CASSLVGGRDEQFF. DNA of the CDR3: TGCGCCAGCAGCTTGGTGGGGGGGCGGGATGAGCAGTTCTTC.

The chain is built from TRBV2 and TRBJ1-6; D uncertain. The CDR3 totals 15 residues. Deletions cut 2 bases from V and 7 bases from J, with 12 bases between. Germline CDR1 SNHLY, CDR2 FYNNEI. CDR3 sequence reads: CASSEIGGANSPLHF. Here the CDR3 DNA reads TGTGCCAGCAGTGAAATCGGAGGAGCCAATTCACCCCTCCACTTT.

The V call is TRBV7-9, the J call TRBJ2-3, with D tentatively TRBD2 (5 bases). Germline CDR1 SEHNR, CDR2 FQNEAQ (reference sequence). The CDR3 extends over 14 amino acids. The germline V and J ends were trimmed by 4 bases and 4 bases, with 12 bases remaining between them. CDR3 coding DNA: TGTGCCAGCAGCTACCCGGCGGGTTCAGATACGCAGTATTTT. As protein: CASSYPAGSDTQYF.

The gene calls are TRBV7-7 and TRBJ1-3; TRBD1 might be the D (5 bases). The CDR3 extends over 14 amino acids. With 5 bases removed from V and 2 bases from J, the gap between germline ends came to 10 bases. Germline assignment: CDR1 SSHAT and CDR2 FNYEAQ (reference sequence). The CDR3 here is CASSLTDAGNTIYF. DNA for the CDR3: TGTGCCAGCAGCCTGACAGATGCTGGAAACACCATATATTTT.

This chain links TRBV18 with TRBJ2-4, with D perhaps TRBD1 (5 bases). Germline lookup yields CDR1 KGHSH and CDR2 LQKENI. The CDR3 is 17 residues long. Trimming shortened V by 1 base and J by 2 bases, and 15 bases separated the two germline ends. CDR3: CASSPRAPQGSKNIQYF. The DNA for the CDR3 is TGTGCCAGCTCACCACGAGCACCCCAGGGATCCAAAAACATTCAGTACTTC. Full variable domain (rest looked up from reference TRBV18 and TRBJ2-4): NAGVMQNPRHLVRRRGQEARLRCSPMKGHSHVYWYRQLPEEGLKFMVYLQKENIIDESGMPKERFSAEFPKEGPSILRIQQVVRGDSAAYFCASSPRAPQGSKNIQYFGAGTRLSVL.

The chain links TRBV14 to TRBJ2-1; 7 bases line up with TRBD1. Germline V gene lookup returns CDR1 SGHDN and CDR2 FVKESK. There are 16 residues in the CDR3. V dropped 2 bases and J dropped 8; count of bases not matched to a gene: 12. CDR3 DNA sequence: TGTGCCAGCAGCCAAAGTCTCGGACAGGTAGTAGATGAGCAGTTCTTC. Translated: CASSQSLGQVVDEQFF. Complete variable domain (other parts from reference TRBV14 and TRBJ2-1): EAGVTQFPSHSVIEKGQTVTLRCDPISGHDNLYWYRRVMGKEIKFLLHFVKESKQDESGMPNNRFLAERTGGTYSTLKVQPAELEDSGVYFCASSQSLGQVVDEQFFGPGTRLTVL.

This clone was seen just once. The rearrangement joins TRBV27 to TRBJ2-5, with D perhaps matching TRBD2 (5 bases). V was clipped by 7 bases and J by 4 bases, with 16 bases between them. CDR3 length equals 14 residues. Germline V gene sequence: CDR1 MNHEY, CDR2 SMNVEV (reference sequence). The DNA for the CDR3 is TGTGCCAGCACCCCCACGGGGTCTCGAGAGACCCAGTACTTC. Protein product: CASTPTGSRETQYF.

This clone was seen only once. The V call is TRBV19, the J call TRBJ1-5; D remains ambiguous. Germline CDR1 reads LNHDA; CDR2 reads SQIVND (reference sequence). The CDR3 runs to 15 residues. Deletions cut 0 bases from V and 0 bases from J, with 6 bases between. The CDR3 DNA follows: TGTGCCAGTAGTATAGACGGACTTAGCAATCAGCCCCAGCATTTT. Translating it yields CASSIDGLSNQPQHF.